Reported below is one T cell receptor (beta chain). The antigen remains unidentified. CD45RO negativity and positive selection for CCR7 defined naive CD8 cells, a population that excluded terminally differentiated effector memory CD45RA+ cells. The data were taken from a study of shared clonotypes between healthy human individuals. Study-wide findings and caveats: A handful of donors shared about 5% of their naive CD4 clonotypes.

The method was immunoSEQ multiplex PCR; TCRdb's version includes in-frame clones alone and lacks a portion of them. This table has hundreds of thousands of clones, approximately 95% appearing once. Source material: naive CD8+ T cells sorted from blood. The TCR was taken from a young woman in good health.

CDR3 nucleotides: TGTGCCAGCAGTTACTCGTTGGGAGAGCAGTTCTTC. Translated, it gives CASSYSLGEQFF. The chain links TRBV27 to TRBJ2-1; D not resolved. V lost 4 bases to trimming and J lost 10 bases, with 11 bases between them. The germline gives CDR1 MNHEY, CDR2 SMNVEV (reference sequence). CDR3 length: 12 amino acids.